The T cell receptor (beta chain) described here comes from a study of shared clonotypes between healthy human individuals. Looking at the study overall: Serving as donors were a couple of women and a few men, whose ages spanned 18 to 49.

The CDR3 runs to 15 residues. V dropped 3 bases and J dropped 0 bases, with 6 bases sitting between them. Looked up from germline, CDR1 is MNHEY and CDR2 is SMNVEV (reference sequence). The study's findings and limits: The diversity represented, both genetic and in exposure history, was limited by few donors.

Produced via immunoSEQ multiplex PCR; TCRdb's table is partial and in-frame only. The sample comprises about 1.5 million clones, about 96% of which are singletons, and roughly 1.2% rests with the top ten. A remark on this clone: Its target is not known. Other DNA sequences of this sample code for an identical CDR3.

V is TRBV27 and J is TRBJ2-6; D remains unclear. This sequence was found in a young man in good health. The specimen sequenced was naive CD4+ T cells sorted from blood. Sample subset: CD45RA+ positively selected. The CDR3 DNA sequence: TGTGCCAGCAGTTTGAGGAACTCTGGGGCCAACGTCCTGACTTTC. Translating it yields CASSLRNSGANVLTF.